These 32 T cell receptor beta chains came from one sample sequenced in a study of shared clonotypes between healthy human individuals. This table comes from immunoSEQ multiplex PCR, and its TCRdb copy is limited to in-frame clones, with some not included. The sample holds about 460,000 clones; more than 70% are singletons and the top ten take 9.5% to 15%. The material sequenced was PBMCs. Source of these receptors: a woman aged 40 to 49 in good health. Some clones in this sample may be carry-over from other donors' samples.

V is TRBV7-2 and J is TRBJ2-7; D is ambiguous. Trimming shortened V by 5 bases and J by 5 bases, and 16 bases separated the two germline ends. CDR1 and CDR2 from the germline V gene are SGHTA and FQGNSA. This CDR3 has 14 amino acids. The CDR3 protein is CASSIPTVGDEQYF. The CDR3, as DNA: TGTGCCAGCAGCATACCCACAGTGGGTGACGAGCAGTACTTC. The full variable domain, in which reference TRBV7-2 and TRBJ2-7 provide the parts outside the CDR3, is GAGVSQSPSNKVTEKGKDVELRCDPISGHTALYWYRQSLGQGLEFLIYFQGNSAPDKSGLPSDRFSAERTGGSVSTLTIQRTQQEDSAVYLCASSIPTVGDEQYFGPGTRLTVT.

The gene calls are TRBV7-2 and TRBJ1-2; D gene unclear. Germline CDR1 and CDR2: SGHTA and FQGNSA. The V end lost 1 base, the J end lost 7 bases, and 7 bases lay between the germline ends. The CDR3 runs to 12 residues. The CDR3 nucleotides are TGTGCCAGCAGCTTAGATTGGGTTGGCTACACCTTC. Translated: CASSLDWVGYTF.

The gene calls are TRBV4-2 and TRBJ2-2; the D gene is possibly TRBD1 (6 bases). Germline V gene sequence: CDR1 LGHNA, CDR2 YNFKEQ. The CDR3 is made up of 16 amino acids. V lost 0 bases and J lost 2, with 10 bases in between. The CDR3 here is CASSQEIGGNTGELFF. In DNA form, the CDR3 reads TGTGCCAGCAGCCAAGAGATAGGGGGAAACACCGGGGAGCTGTTTTTT.

Points on this clone: A read error is the likely source, as a far larger clone sits one nucleotide away. Additional DNA sequences in this sample encode the identical CDR3. This chain joins TRBV30 and TRBJ1-5; TRBD1 matches at 7 bases. J gave up 4 bases and V 2 bases, and 8 bases lay outside the gene matches. The germline V gene encodes CDR1 GTSNPN and CDR2 SVGIG (reference sequence). The CDR3 runs 15 residues. CDR3 DNA sequence: TGTGCCTGGAGTAGGCAGGGGGGGCCGAATCAGCCCCAGCATTTT. This codes for CAWSRQGGPNQPQHF.

This clone was observed a handful of times. The chain couples TRBV29-1 to TRBJ1-1; TRBD1 matches 11 bases. V lost 7 bases to trimming and J lost 9 bases; unmatched junction nucleotides: 4. This CDR3 has 11 amino acids. Germline assignment: CDR1 SQVTM and CDR2 ANQGSEA. In DNA form, the CDR3 reads TGCAGCGCCGGGACAGGGGGGCAAGCTTTCTTT. It yields the protein CSAGTGGQAFF.

The chain combines TRBV6-5 with TRBJ2-7; D remains unclear. Germline-derived CDR1 and CDR2 are MNHEY and SVGAGI. CDR3 size: 14 residues. Deletions cut 0 bases from V and 5 bases from J, with 11 bases between. CDR3 sequence reads: CASSYSTRIDEQYF. DNA for the CDR3: TGTGCCAGCAGTTACTCGACGCGGATCGACGAGCAGTACTTC.

This chain connects TRBV9 to TRBJ1-1; TRBD1 matches 8 bases. The V segment lost 0 bases and the J segment 5 bases; nucleotides outside the gene matches: 6. The CDR3 extends over 15 amino acids. Germline lookup yields CDR1 SGDLS and CDR2 YYNGEE. The CDR3 sequence: CASSVEDRVWTEAFF. The CDR3 region has the DNA TGTGCCAGCAGCGTAGAGGACAGGGTGTGGACTGAAGCTTTCTTT. The full variable domain, rest sourced from reference TRBV9 and TRBJ1-1, is DSGVTQTPKHLITATGQRVTLRCSPRSGDLSVYWYQQSLDQGLQFLIQYYNGEERAKGNILERFSAQQFPDLHSELNLSSLELGDSALYFCASSVEDRVWTEAFFGQGTRLTVV.

V usage is TRBV25-1 and J usage is TRBJ1-2; D is unclear. Trimming removed 4 bases at V and 4 bases at J, with 10 bases between. From germline, CDR1 is MGHDK and CDR2 SYGVNS. The CDR3 spans 13 residues. CDR3 region: CASSADGFYGYTF. The CDR3 bases are TGTGCCAGCAGTGCGGACGGATTCTATGGCTACACCTTC.

This clone occurred many times. One junction end disagrees with the germline gene, perhaps due to a read error. Other DNA sequences of this sample code for an identical CDR3. The chain uses TRBV2 and TRBJ2-4, with D hard to call. Per germline, CDR1 SNHLY and CDR2 FYNNEI. CDR3 length equals 12 residues. CDR3 DNA: TGTGCCAGCAGTGAAAGGAAAACATTAGGACACTTC. Its protein is CASSERKTLGHF. Based on the CDR3 plus reference TRBV2 and TRBJ2-4, the full variable domain is EPEVTQTPSHQVTQMGQEVILRCVPISNHLYFYWYRQILGQKVEFLVSFYNNEISEKSEIFDDQFSVERPDGSNFTLKIRSTKLEDSAMYFCASSERKTLGHFGAGTRLSVL.

The V call is TRBV19, the J call TRBJ2-2; D possibly corresponds to TRBD2 (6 bases). CDR3 length: 13 amino acids. Trimming stripped 3 bases from V and 7 bases from J, with 9 bases between. From germline, CDR1 is LNHDA and CDR2 SQIVND (reference sequence). The CDR3 nucleotides are TGTGCCAGTAGTATCGGAGGGGACGGGGAGCTGTTTTTT. Its protein product is CASSIGGDGELFF. Combining the CDR3 with reference TRBV19 and TRBJ2-2 gives the whole variable domain DGGITQSPKYLFRKEGQNVTLSCEQNLNHDAMYWYRQDPGQGLRLIYYSQIVNDFQKGDIAEGYSVSREKKESFPLTVTSAQKNPTAFYLCASSIGGDGELFFGEGSRLTVL.

This clone was detected once. The chain employs TRBV28 and TRBJ2-1; perhaps TRBD2 as D (5 bases). CDR1 is MDHEN, CDR2 SYDVKM, per germline. V gave up 1 base and J gave up 12 bases, with 10 bases separating them. This CDR3 is built from 12 residues. The CDR3 loop is CASSLSLAGQFF. CDR3 DNA sequence: TGTGCCAGCAGTTTATCTCTAGCCGGGCAGTTCTTC. Filled out from reference TRBV28 and TRBJ2-1, the complete variable domain reads DVKVTQSSRYLVKRTGEKVFLECVQDMDHENMFWYRQDPGLGLRLIYFSYDVKMKEKGDIPEGYSVSREKKERFSLILESASTNQTSMYLCASSLSLAGQFFGPGTRLTVL.

The chain combines TRBV13 with TRBJ1-1, with a tentative D call TRBD1 (6 bases). Germline lookup yields CDR1 PRHDT and CDR2 FYEKMQ (reference sequence). CDR3 length: 17 amino acids. V shed 3 bases and J shed 1 base, with 18 bases lying between them. The CDR3 nucleotides are TGTGCCAGCAGCTTCCAGACAGGTCCTGGGGGGAACACTGAAGCTTTCTTT. It is translated as CASSFQTGPGGNTEAFF. The full variable domain, in which reference TRBV13 and TRBJ1-1 provide the parts outside the CDR3, is AAGVIQSPRHLIKEKRETATLKCYPIPRHDTVYWYQQGPGQDPQFLISFYEKMQSDKGSIPDRFSAQQFSDYHSELNMSSLELGDSALYFCASSFQTGPGGNTEAFFGQGTRLTVV.

This clone has just one count. The chain uses TRBV28 and TRBJ2-7; D may be TRBD2 (5 bases). The V gene lost 2 bases and the J gene lost 9 bases, with 17 bases spanning the gap. CDR1 is MDHEN, CDR2 SYDVKM, per germline. The CDR3 loop spans 14 amino acids. CDR3 nucleotide sequence: TGTGCCAGCAGTTTAGCACTAGTTGGGGTCGGGCAGTACTTC. This encodes CASSLALVGVGQYF.

This chain joins TRBV28 and TRBJ2-2; D ambiguous. This CDR3 contains 15 residues. Per germline, CDR1 MDHEN and CDR2 SYDVKM. The germline V and J ends were trimmed by 4 bases and 6 bases, with 15 bases remaining between them. Here the CDR3 reads CASSSPSNIAGELFF. Written as DNA, the CDR3 is TGTGCCAGCAGTTCCCCCTCCAATATTGCCGGGGAGCTGTTTTTT.

This clone came up once. The likely explanation is a read error, given a far larger clone one base away. Other DNA sequences of this sample code for an identical CDR3. V is TRBV30 and J is TRBJ1-2; possibly TRBD1 for D (5 bases). V lost 3 bases and J lost 3, with 11 bases in between. The CDR3 contains 13 residues. CDR1 is GTSNPN, CDR2 SVGIG, per germline (reference sequence). The CDR3 nucleotides are TGTGCCTGGAGGCAGGGCAATGACTATGGCTACACCTTC. Its translation: CAWRQGNDYGYTF.

The chain joins TRBV7-9 to TRBJ2-3; the match to TRBD2 covers 12 bases. This CDR3 is 12 amino acids long. CDR1 is SEHNR and CDR2 is FQNEAQ in the germline V gene (reference sequence). DNA for the CDR3: TGTGGGACTAGCGGGATGACAGATACGCAGTATTTT. Translating it yields CGTSGMTDTQYF.

The chain employs TRBV28 and TRBJ1-4; a weak D match, TRBD1 (5 bases). The V and J ends lost 6 bases and 7 bases respectively, with 12 bases between them. The CDR3 covers 13 residues. Germline assignment: CDR1 MDHEN and CDR2 SYDVKM. The CDR3 sequence: CASRGGYGEKLFF. The DNA of the CDR3 is TGTGCCAGCAGGGGGGGGTACGGTGAAAAACTGTTTTTT.

The chain is built from TRBV6-5 and TRBJ2-7; D might be TRBD1 (6 bases). V dropped 3 bases and J dropped 2 bases, with 11 bases sitting between them. Germline V gene sequence: CDR1 MNHEY, CDR2 SVGAGI. The CDR3 is 14 amino acids. The CDR3 region is CASSYTGTTYEQYF. As DNA, the CDR3 is TGTGCCAGCAGTTATACAGGGACGACCTACGAGCAGTACTTC.

The chain carries TRBV7-2 and TRBJ2-2; D is perhaps TRBD2 (6 bases). This CDR3 spans 16 amino acids. CDR1 is SGHTA, CDR2 FQGNSA, per germline. Trimming took 0 bases from V and 0 from J, leaving 8 bases between them. The CDR3 DNA is TGTGCCAGCAGCTTAGCGACGGGAGCGAACACCGGGGAGCTGTTTTTT. Translating gives CASSLATGANTGELFF. Combining the CDR3 with reference TRBV7-2 and TRBJ2-2 gives the whole variable domain GAGVSQSPSNKVTEKGKDVELRCDPISGHTALYWYRQSLGQGLEFLIYFQGNSAPDKSGLPSDRFSAERTGGSVSTLTIQRTQQEDSAVYLCASSLATGANTGELFFGEGSRLTVL.

The chain links TRBV4-2 to TRBJ2-3; D remains unclear. The CDR3 spans 10 residues. V was cut by 8 bases and J by 6 bases, with 6 bases left in between. Germline V gives CDR1 LGHNA, CDR2 YNFKEQ. CDR3 in amino acids: CASGRDTQYF. Here the CDR3 DNA reads TGTGCCAGCGGCCGGGATACGCAGTATTTT.

Worth noting for this clone: Other DNA variants within this sample encode the same CDR3. This chain links TRBV20-1 with TRBJ2-1; D perhaps matches TRBD1 (5 bases). The germline V and J ends were trimmed by 5 bases and 8 bases, with 10 bases remaining between them. The CDR3 has 11 amino acids. Germline CDR1 and CDR2: DFQATT and SNEGSKA (reference sequence). As DNA, the CDR3 is TGCAGTGCTGCCAGGGTCGATGAGCAGTTCTTC. Its protein is CSAARVDEQFF.

The gene calls are TRBV5-1 and TRBJ2-7, with D possibly TRBD1 on 6 matching bases. V was cut by 4 bases and J by 2 bases, with 13 bases left in between. The germline CDR1 and CDR2 sequences are SGHRS and YFSETQ. The CDR3 spans 14 residues. The CDR3 reads CASSTSRGAYEQYF. CDR3 nucleotide sequence: TGCGCCAGCAGCACCTCCAGGGGCGCCTACGAGCAGTACTTC.

J is TRBJ2-3 and V is TRBV6-4; 8 bases are shared with TRBD2. From germline, CDR1 is MRHNA and CDR2 SNTAGT. The CDR3 contains 14 residues. V was pared by 6 bases and J by 4 bases, with 6 bases of the junction left unmatched. The CDR3 sequence is CASSRGLDADTQYF. The CDR3 DNA sequence: TGTGCCAGCAGCAGGGGACTAGACGCAGATACGCAGTATTTT.

V is TRBV30 and J is TRBJ2-2; D remains unclear. This CDR3 contains 13 residues. The V gene's germline CDR1 is GTSNPN and CDR2 SVGIG (reference sequence). Trimming took off 0 bases at V and 6 bases at J, with 8 bases between the two ends. The CDR3 DNA is TGTGCCTGGAGTGTTGCGAGAGCCGGGGAGCTGTTTTTT. Translating it yields CAWSVARAGELFF.

The rearrangement uses TRBV5-6 and TRBJ2-7, with 10 positions matching TRBD2. The trim removed 2 bases at V and 2 bases at J, leaving 4 bases unmatched. CDR1 and CDR2 from the germline V gene are SGHDT and YYEEEE. The CDR3 consists of 15 residues. CDR3 in DNA: TGTGCCAGCAGCTTAGAGCGGGAGGGCCCCTACGAGCAGTACTTC. This gives the protein CASSLEREGPYEQYF. Supplemented by reference TRBV5-6 and TRBJ2-7, the full variable domain reads DAGVTQSPTHLIKTRGQQVTLRCSPKSGHDTVSWYQQALGQGPQFIFQYYEEEERQRGNFPDRFSGHQFPNYSSELNVNALLLGDSALYLCASSLEREGPYEQYFGPGTRLTVT.

This rearrangement joins TRBV5-1 to TRBJ2-3; D not resolved. V was clipped by 0 bases and J by 4 bases, with 6 bases between them. This CDR3 comprises 13 residues. Germline-derived CDR1 and CDR2 are SGHRS and YFSETQ. The CDR3 sequence is CASSLDVADTQYF. The CDR3 region has the DNA TGCGCCAGCAGCTTGGATGTGGCAGATACGCAGTATTTT.

The chain uses TRBV19 and TRBJ2-1; TRBD2 matches 9 bases. The CDR3 loop spans 18 amino acids. V dropped 3 bases and J dropped 4; count of bases not matched to a gene: 13. Germline CDR1 reads LNHDA; CDR2 reads SQIVND (reference sequence). Here the CDR3 reads CASSIAGGRASRYNEQFF. CDR3 nucleotides: TGTGCCAGTAGTATCGCCGGCGGGAGGGCCTCTAGGTACAATGAGCAGTTCTTC.

This chain connects TRBV5-4 to TRBJ1-2; TRBD1 aligns across 7 bases. Germline V gene data show CDR1 as SGHNT and CDR2 as YYREEE (reference sequence). V lost 1 base to trimming and J lost 2 bases; unmatched junction nucleotides: 8. This CDR3 contains 16 residues. CDR3 DNA sequence: TGTGCCAGCAGCTTGTCACAGGGGAGGGGGAACTATGGCTACACCTTC. Its translation is CASSLSQGRGNYGYTF.

This chain connects TRBV28 to TRBJ2-1; no reliable D call. The CDR3 contains 13 residues. The germline gives CDR1 MDHEN, CDR2 SYDVKM. Trimming removed 6 bases from V and 6 bases from J, with 12 bases in between. Here the CDR3 DNA reads TGTGCCAGCAGCCGCTGGTCCCGCAATGAGCAGTTCTTC. This gives the protein CASSRWSRNEQFF. Together with reference TRBV28 and TRBJ2-1, the CDR3 gives the full variable domain: DVKVTQSSRYLVKRTGEKVFLECVQDMDHENMFWYRQDPGLGLRLIYFSYDVKMKEKGDIPEGYSVSREKKERFSLILESASTNQTSMYLCASSRWSRNEQFFGPGTRLTVL.

V gene TRBV14 combines with J gene TRBJ2-5; D unresolved. The germline V gene encodes CDR1 SGHDN and CDR2 FVKESK. The CDR3 extends over 13 amino acids. V dropped 2 bases and J dropped 5 bases, with 9 bases sitting between them. Here the CDR3 reads CASSQQVYETQYF. In DNA, the CDR3 is TGTGCCAGCAGCCAACAAGTTTATGAGACCCAGTACTTC.

This rearrangement joins TRBV4-2 to TRBJ2-3, with D perhaps matching TRBD2 (5 bases). Trimming took 1 base from V and 2 from J, leaving 10 bases between them. CDR3 length: 15 amino acids. Germline CDR1 LGHNA, CDR2 YNFKEQ. This CDR3 reads CASSQGSGTTDTQYF. CDR3 sequence (DNA): TGTGCCAGCAGCCAAGGGTCGGGAACCACAGATACGCAGTATTTT.

Points on this clone: No conserved phenylalanine or tryptophan is present at the end of the CDR3, so a read error is the likely explanation. The chain links TRBV6-5 to TRBJ1-4, with D hard to call. The CDR3 loop spans 15 amino acids. Germline V lookup: CDR1 MNHEY, CDR2 SVGAGI. The V end was cut by 0 bases, the J end by 1 base, with 6 bases between. CDR3 region: CASSYSIGTNEKLFS. Here the CDR3 DNA reads TGTGCCAGCAGTTACTCGATCGGAACTAATGAAAAACTGTTTTCT.